This T cell receptor beta chain is from a study of T cell repertoires in cytomegalovirus infection. To note about this clonotype: No antigen is known for it.

TCRdb processed the reads anew with MiXCR; each CDR3 protein has one entry. Seen here are roughly 120,000 distinct CDR3 sequences, over 25% observed once, and the top ten hold under 70%. This TCR derives from a human donor in good health (CMV status not recorded). Some clones in this sample may be carry-over from other donors' samples. This sample comprised CD8+ T cells from cultured PBMCs, obtained from culture after CMV antigen stimulation.

CDR3 sequence: CASSLSPSGAYNEQFF. CDR3 in DNA: TGTGCCAGCAGTCTGTCGCCTAGCGGGGCGTACAATGAGCAGTTCTTC. This chain links TRBV27 with TRBJ2-1, with TRBD2 matching over 9 bases. Germline V lookup: CDR1 MNHEY, CDR2 SMNVEV (reference sequence). The V and J ends lost 5 bases and 4 bases, in that order; junction bases with no gene match: 9. This CDR3 spans 16 amino acids.